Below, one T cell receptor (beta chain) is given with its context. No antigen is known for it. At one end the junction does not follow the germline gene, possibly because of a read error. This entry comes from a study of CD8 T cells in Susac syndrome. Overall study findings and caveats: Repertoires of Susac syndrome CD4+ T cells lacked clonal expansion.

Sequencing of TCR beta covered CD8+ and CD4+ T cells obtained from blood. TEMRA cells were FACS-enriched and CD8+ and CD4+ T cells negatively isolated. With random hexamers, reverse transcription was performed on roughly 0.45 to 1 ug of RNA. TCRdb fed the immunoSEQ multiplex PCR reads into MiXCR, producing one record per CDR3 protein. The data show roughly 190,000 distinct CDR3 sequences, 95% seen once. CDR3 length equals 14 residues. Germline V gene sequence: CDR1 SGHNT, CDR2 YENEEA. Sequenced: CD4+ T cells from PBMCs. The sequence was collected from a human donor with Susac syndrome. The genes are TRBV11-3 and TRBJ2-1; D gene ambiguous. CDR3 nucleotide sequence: TGTGCCAGCAGCTTAGGAGCCTCCAACAATGAGCAGTTCTTC. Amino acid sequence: CASSLGASNNEQFF.